The present TCR beta chain was sequenced within a study of OX40 agonist ivuxolimab in advanced cancers. Study summary: The diagnoses of dose-escalation patients were hepatocellular carcinoma, melanoma, renal cell or head and neck cancer. Treatment received earlier with anti-PD-1, anti-PD-L1 or anti-CTLA-4 agents was allowed, and 40% had some.

This clone appeared a few times. No antigen is known for it. The data were produced by immunoSEQ multiplex PCR, yet TCRdb's version contains in-frame clones alone and is incomplete. Here the sample spans approximately 46,000 clones, approximately 71% being singletons. The CDR3 has 15 amino acids. Per the germline V gene, CDR1 is MNHNY and CDR2 is SVGAGI (reference sequence). Germline trimming cut 2 bases from V and 12 bases from J; bases unmatched to any gene: 6. Whole-study findings and limits: Researchers did not establish what antigens the expanded peripheral T cells target.

The sample in question was CD4+ or CD8+ T cells sorted from blood, obtained in a trial of the OX40 agonist ivuxolimab. The sequence came from an adult with an advanced solid tumor such as melanoma, head and neck, liver or kidney cancer. The chain uses TRBV6-6 and TRBJ2-1; 14 bases line up with TRBD2. For the CDR3, the DNA is TGTGCCAGCAGTTACCCGGGACTAGCGGGAGCTCCGCAGTTCTTC. Encoded protein: CASSYPGLAGAPQFF.